A selection of T cell receptor beta chains follows, all from one sample in a study of control samples from healthy donors and cancer patients. Profiled with immunoSEQ multiplex PCR; TCRdb holds only in-frame clones, not every one. The sample lists some 150,000 clones, more than 80% occurring once. The sequencing input was blood. The receptor set was obtained from a man between 18 and 35 years old in good health. Both conserved end residues are part of each CDR3. Each record gives: clone size, D gene, J gene, V gene, CDR3 protein, CDR3 DNA. D genes are given only for firm matches. The size field is filled for only some rows; it gives once, few, many or a size class.

. . TRBJ2-5 TRBV7-2 CASTPRNRETQYF TGTGCCAGCACCCCACGGAACAGAGAGACCCAGTACTTC
. TRBD1 TRBJ1-2 TRBV6-1 CASSEFEGAGGYTF TGTGCCAGCAGTGAATTCGAGGGGGCAGGAGGCTACACCTTC
. . TRBJ1-5 TRBV7-9 CASSLGVGPDQPQHF TGTGCCAGCAGCTTAGGGGTGGGTCCGGATCAGCCCCAGCATTTT
. . TRBJ2-1 TRBV30 CAWSVKISGNEQFF TGTGCCTGGAGTGTAAAAATTTCGGGCAATGAGCAGTTCTTC
. . TRBJ1-1 TRBV12-3/TRBV12-4 CASSRSVNTEAFF TGTGCCAGCAGTCGTTCAGTGAACACTGAAGCTTTCTTT
. . TRBJ2-7 TRBV6-5 CASSYPGAWEQYF TGTGCCAGCAGTTACCCTGGGGCCTGGGAGCAGTACTTC
. . TRBJ2-5 TRBV9 CASSVLGEETQYF TGTGCCAGCAGCGTCCTAGGGGAAGAGACCCAGTACTTC
. . TRBJ2-4 TRBV21-1 CASSPQRGRIQYF TGTGCCAGCAGCCCCCAAAGGGGAAGAATTCAGTACTTC
. TRBD2 TRBJ2-5 TRBV18 CASSPLAGGPGETQYF TGTGCCAGCTCACCCCTAGCGGGGGGGCCGGGAGAGACCCAGTACTTC
. . TRBJ2-5 TRBV6-5 CASSYSGTLEETQYF TGTGCCAGCAGTTACTCGGGGACCCTCGAAGAGACCCAGTACTTC
. . TRBJ2-5 TRBV10-3 CAISESPGDYQETQYF TGTGCCATCAGTGAGTCGCCGGGGGACTACCAAGAGACCCAGTACTTC
. . TRBJ2-7 TRBV5-1 CASSPEGTPYEQYF TGCGCCAGCAGCCCGGAGGGGACCCCTTACGAGCAGTACTTC
. . TRBJ2-7 TRBV6-5 CASLDSSSYEQYF TGTGCCAGCTTGGACAGTTCCTCCTACGAGCAGTACTTC
once . TRBJ1-2 TRBV6-5 CASSHSGGDYGYTF TGTGCCAGCAGCCACTCCGGGGGGGACTATGGCTACACCTTC
. . TRBJ1-1 TRBV24-1 CATSGGVIGEAFF TGTGCCACCAGTGGGGGAGTAATCGGGGAAGCTTTCTTT
. . TRBJ2-2 TRBV6-6 CASSPWIQGPGTGELFF TGTGCCAGCAGTCCCTGGATACAGGGACCGGGCACCGGGGAGCTGTTTTTT
. . TRBJ2-3 TRBV29-1 CSVRTAVDTQYF TGCAGCGTCAGGACGGCGGTAGATACGCAGTATTTT
. . TRBJ1-5 TRBV12-3/TRBV12-4 CASSLGGTQPQHF TGTGCCAGCAGTTTAGGGGGGACTCAGCCCCAGCATTTT
. . TRBJ1-2 TRBV5-1 CASSLGAPTGGYTF TGCGCCAGCAGCCTCGGGGCCCCGACCGGTGGCTACACCTTC
. . TRBJ1-1 TRBV10-3 CAISLELNTEAFF TGTGCCATCTCTTTGGAATTGAACACTGAAGCTTTCTTT
few . TRBJ1-5 TRBV19 CASSMSRVGDQPQHF TGTGCCAGTAGTATGTCTAGGGTGGGGGATCAGCCCCAGCATTTT
once . TRBJ1-4 TRBV28 CASSAGQSFREKLFF TGTGCCAGCAGTGCCGGACAGTCATTTCGAGAAAAACTGTTTTTT
. TRBD1 TRBJ1-2 TRBV9 CASSVDVGTGLYGYTF TGTGCCAGCAGCGTAGATGTCGGGACAGGCTTATATGGCTACACCTTC
. . TRBJ2-7 TRBV7-3 CASSPLGGLNEQYF TGTGCCAGCAGCCCCTTGGGCGGGCTGAACGAGCAGTACTTC
. . TRBJ2-5 TRBV3-1/TRBV3-2 CASSYSTPGRETQYF TGTGCCAGCAGCTATTCTACTCCAGGGCGAGAGACCCAGTACTTC
. TRBD2 TRBJ2-5 TRBV27 CASSWGGTETQYF TGTGCCAGCAGTTGGGGAGGGACAGAGACCCAGTACTTC
. . TRBJ1-3 TRBV28 CASSLGSGMAGNTIYF TGTGCCAGCAGTTTGGGGTCAGGGATGGCTGGAAACACCATATATTTT
once . TRBJ2-7 TRBV4-2 CASSQDSAQFSYEQYF TGTGCCAGCAGCCAAGATTCGGCTCAATTCTCCTACGAGCAGTACTTC
. . TRBJ2-1 TRBV4-1 CASSSLQHMGNEQFF TGCGCCAGCAGCTCACTACAGCACATGGGCAATGAGCAGTTCTTC
. . TRBJ1-6 TRBV6-5 CASRVGANSPLHF TGTGCCAGCAGGGTCGGGGCCAATTCACCCCTCCACTTT
. TRBD2 TRBJ2-2 TRBV3-1/TRBV3-2 CASSPRSGGNTGELFF TGTGCCAGCAGCCCGCGTAGCGGGGGGAACACCGGGGAGCTGTTTTTT
. TRBD1 TRBJ2-1 TRBV18 CASSPPGQGASNEQFF TGTGCCAGCTCACCACCGGGACAGGGGGCGTCTAATGAGCAGTTCTTC
. TRBD1 TRBJ2-7 TRBV7-9 CASSPRTGERWEQYF TGTGCCAGCAGCCCCAGGACAGGGGAGAGGTGGGAGCAGTACTTC